These T cell receptor beta chains were read from a single sample in a study of shared clonotypes between healthy human individuals. The method was immunoSEQ multiplex PCR; TCRdb's version includes in-frame clones alone and lacks a portion of them. The sample has around 2.1 million clones; about 93% are singletons. Specimen: naive CD8+ T cells from PBMCs. The origin of the receptors is a man in his late teens or twenties in good health. Some clones in this sample may be carry-over from other donors' samples. Each CDR3 is given with its conserved first and last residue. A D gene is named only where the DNA matches it firmly. Clone size appears in some rows only: once, few, many, or a class for an expanded clone.

cdr3_nt	cdr3_aa	d_call	clone_size	v_call	j_call
TGCAGCGTTAGCCCTCGGAGCTCCTACGAGCAGTACTTC	CSVSPRSSYEQYF	-	-	TRBV29-1	TRBJ2-7
TGTGCCAGCAGTTTATCGCCAGGGGCACCTGTTTTTTCAAATACGCAGTATTTT	CASSLSPGAPVFSNTQYF	-	-	TRBV27	TRBJ2-3
TGCAGCGTTGGACAGGGGGCACCGAACACTGAAGCTTTCTTT	CSVGQGAPNTEAFF	TRBD1	few	TRBV29-1	TRBJ1-1
TGCAGTGAGGGGACACCTGGCTACACCTTC	CSEGTPGYTF	-	-	TRBV20-1	TRBJ1-2
TGTGCCAGTAGTATAGATCGGGATTCCACCGATACGCAGTATTTT	CASSIDRDSTDTQYF	-	once	TRBV19	TRBJ2-3
TGTGCCAGCAGCGCCCGTCCCAGCACTGAAGCTTTCTTT	CASSARPSTEAFF	-	-	TRBV9	TRBJ1-1
TGTGCCAGCAGTTACTCGCAAGAGACCCAGTACTTC	CASSYSQETQYF	-	-	TRBV6-5	TRBJ2-5
TGTGCCTGGAGTAGGTTCGTGCGGGAGACCCTCGGGGAGGAGCAGTTCTTC	CAWSRFVRETLGEEQFF	TRBD2	-	TRBV30	TRBJ2-1
TGTGCCAGCGGGAGGGGTATCAATCAGCCCCAGCATTTT	CASGRGINQPQHF	-	-	TRBV5-6	TRBJ1-5
TGTGCCAGCGGGGACAGAACCTACGAGCAGTACTTC	CASGDRTYEQYF	TRBD1	-	TRBV14	TRBJ2-7
TGTGCCATCAGTGAACTAGCGGGAGGCCTAACCTACGAGCAGTACTTC	CAISELAGGLTYEQYF	TRBD2	-	TRBV10-3	TRBJ2-7
TGTGCCAGCAGCGCCCGGGACAGCACAAACTATGGCTACACCTTC	CASSARDSTNYGYTF	TRBD1	-	TRBV9	TRBJ1-2
TGTGCCAGTAGTGAACAGGGAGGAGGCTACGAGCAGTACTTC	CASSEQGGGYEQYF	-	-	TRBV19	TRBJ2-7
TGTGCCAGCACCCTAAGAGGGGGGTACTCGCACAATGAGCAGTTCTTC	CASTLRGGYSHNEQFF	-	-	TRBV13	TRBJ2-1